A selection of T cell receptor beta chains follows, all from one sample in a study of T cell repertoires in cytomegalovirus infection. TCRdb independently ran MiXCR on the reads; one entry per CDR3 protein. The table shows just under 300,000 distinct CDR3 sequences, with 9.6% occurring only once. Sequencing input: PBMCs. The receptors come from a human donor in good health (CMV status not recorded). Some clones in this sample may be carry-over from other donors' samples. The CDR3 runs from the conserved cysteine through the conserved F or W.

v_gene	j_gene	CDR3aa
TRBV2	TRBJ1-5	CASIDTYSNQPQHF
TRBV9	TRBJ1-1	CASSVPGSLNTEAFF
TRBV5-6	TRBJ1-5	CASSFSRGSNQPQHF
TRBV7-9	TRBJ2-7	CASSLVAYEQYF
TRBV5-1	TRBJ2-1	CASSRTSGGAGEQFF
TRBV7-9	TRBJ2-2	CASSFLTNGELFF
TRBV12-3/TRBV12-4	TRBJ2-2	CASSPRQGASGELFF
TRBV12-3/TRBV12-4	TRBJ1-2	CASSSRQGIGYTF
TRBV20-1	TRBJ1-4	CSARGTGLFF
TRBV28	TRBJ2-2	CASSVAGNTGELFF
TRBV7-2	TRBJ2-7	CASSPGYEQYF
TRBV7-3	TRBJ2-3	CASRMVDTQYF
TRBV7-2	TRBJ1-5	CASSLMTANQPQHF
TRBV28	TRBJ1-4	CASSRARVTNEKLFF
TRBV2	TRBJ1-2	CASAPDRGNYGYTF
TRBV19	TRBJ2-1	CASSIDLLQGNEQFF
TRBV5-1	TRBJ2-5	CASSGTGGETQYF
TRBV23-1	TRBJ1-2	CASSQPTGGLNGYTF
TRBV25-1	TRBJ1-2	CASSPRDRYYGYTF
TRBV5-1	TRBJ2-6	CASSLNTARGSSGANVLTF
TRBV5-4	TRBJ2-2	CASSLSYNTGELFF
TRBV5-5	TRBJ1-5	CASCLRDRGYNQPQHF
TRBV4-3	TRBJ1-1	CASSQDPGSEAFF
TRBV20-1	TRBJ2-4	CSARGQELAKNIQYF
TRBV6-2/TRBV6-3	TRBJ2-2	CASSVPELGSTGELFF
TRBV6-2/TRBV6-3	TRBJ1-2	CASSPGYWTGGDGYTF
TRBV29-1	TRBJ1-2	CSVETFGRADYGYTF
TRBV7-8	TRBJ2-7	CASSLGGYQYF
TRBV7-2	TRBJ2-2	CASSRTGFTGELFF
TRBV27	TRBJ2-1	CASSFPGTSYNEQFF
TRBV20-1	TRBJ2-1	CSATGGLAGNNEQFF
TRBV2	TRBJ2-6	CAVQRVSSGANVLTF
TRBV19	TRBJ1-5	CASSVAINQPQHF
TRBV7-5	TRBJ1-1	CISVSEPPGQGAWTTEAFF
TRBV14	TRBJ2-7	CASSPSPGQGRDRGRGEQYF
TRBV29-1	TRBJ2-1	CSARRGGRRDEQFF
TRBV5-1	TRBJ2-1	CASSSTPQGANNEQFF
TRBV7-9	TRBJ2-7	CASGREGNPYEQYF
TRBV9	TRBJ2-6	CASSVATVSGANVLTF
TRBV6-6	TRBJ1-6	CASSYRRTDNSPLHF
TRBV7-2	TRBJ1-2	CASSLGGQGRYGYTF
TRBV2	TRBJ2-1	CASRPYGPQFF
TRBV7-9	TRBJ2-5	CASSFWTGGVQETQYF
TRBV12-3/TRBV12-4	TRBJ1-3	CASRRGISGNTIYF
TRBV7-2	TRBJ2-2	CASSLAGHLSTGELFF
TRBV5-5	TRBJ2-5	CASSRQAGPYQETQYF
TRBV27	TRBJ2-6	CASRKQGPTSGANVLTF